The 31 T cell receptor beta chains in this list originate from one sample, sequenced in a study of blood T cell repertoires in COVID-19. Method: immunoSEQ multiplex PCR; TCRdb's copy keeps in-frame clones and lacks some. This table has under 300,000 clones, 80% to 90% appearing once. The specimen was PBMCs or T cells enriched from blood (not recorded which). Receptors were obtained from a woman aged 45-60 years who had recovered from COVID-19.

This rearrangement joins TRBV18 to TRBJ2-1; 9 bases line up with TRBD2. This CDR3 is 16 amino acids long. J was trimmed by 2 bases and V by 2 bases; bases with no gene match: 4. CDR1 KGHSH and CDR2 LQKENI come from the germline V gene. This CDR3 is CASSPGAGGPYNEQFF. The CDR3 bases are TGTGCCAGCTCACCAGGAGCGGGAGGACCCTACAATGAGCAGTTCTTC.

J is TRBJ2-3 and V is TRBV6-1; possibly TRBD1 for D (7 bases). The V end lost 0 bases, the J end lost 7 bases, and 17 bases lay between the germline ends. The CDR3 loop spans 16 amino acids. Germline CDR1 and CDR2: MNHNS and SASEGT. CDR3 DNA sequence: TGTGCCAGCAGTGAAGCTGGACAGGCTGGGAGGTATACGCAGTATTTT. Amino acid sequence: CASSEAGQAGRYTQYF.

The chain joins TRBV5-5 to TRBJ2-5; D is uncertain. CDR3 length: 13 residues. Trimming removed 5 bases at V and 3 bases at J, with 11 bases between. From germline, CDR1 is SGHKS and CDR2 YYEKEE (reference sequence). In DNA, the CDR3 is TGTGCCAGCAGAAGACTTGGCGAAGAGACCCAGTACTTC. Amino acids: CASRRLGEETQYF.

In its sample, this clone was seen a few times. The J gene is TRBJ2-7, the V gene TRBV18; 7 positions agree with TRBD1. The ends lost 3 bases at V and 5 bases at J; junction bases unmatched: 10. The germline V gene encodes CDR1 KGHSH and CDR2 LQKENI. This CDR3 contains 15 residues. In nucleotides, the CDR3 is TGTGCCAGCTCACCGTTCCGTACAGGGGTCGACGAGCAGTACTTC. Amino acids: CASSPFRTGVDEQYF.

The chain has TRBV18 and TRBJ1-4, with 8 nucleotides matching TRBD1. This CDR3 spans 16 amino acids. The V segment lost 6 bases and the J segment 0 bases; nucleotides outside the gene matches: 6. Germline V gene data show CDR1 as KGHSH and CDR2 as LQKENI. CDR3 nucleotides: TGTGCCAGCTCTCAGGGACAGGTTGCAACTAATGAAAAACTGTTTTTT. Translated: CASSQGQVATNEKLFF.

This chain connects TRBV6-6 to TRBJ1-5; D perhaps matches TRBD1 (5 bases). The germline V gene has CDR1 MNHNY and CDR2 SVGAGI (reference sequence). The CDR3 spans 16 residues. The V and J ends lost 3 bases and 2 bases respectively, with 14 bases between them. For the CDR3, the DNA is TGTGCCAGCAGTTATTACCACTGGGGCGGCAATCAGCCCCAGCATTTT. Its translation is CASSYYHWGGNQPQHF.

The rearrangement joins TRBV15 to TRBJ2-7, with D possibly being TRBD1 (5 bases). Germline lookup yields CDR1 LNHNV and CDR2 YYDKDF (reference sequence). The CDR3 sequence is 16 residues long. The V and J ends lost 3 bases and 3 bases respectively, with 18 bases between them. The CDR3 nucleotides read TGTGCCACCAGCAGCCTGCCCTCAGGGCAGAGCTACGAGCAGTACTTC. As protein: CATSSLPSGQSYEQYF. The entire variable domain, with the rest obtained from reference TRBV15 and TRBJ2-7, is as follows: DAMVIQNPRYQVTQFGKPVTLSCSQTLNHNVMYWYQQKSSQAPKLLFHYYDKDFNNEADTPDNFQSRRPNTSFCFLDIRSPGLGDTAMYLCATSSLPSGQSYEQYFGPGTRLTVT.

V and J are TRBV4-1 and TRBJ1-5; 7 bases match TRBD1. With V trimmed by 7 bases and J by 4 bases, 7 bases remained unmatched. CDR3 length: 14 amino acids. Germline V CDR1 and CDR2: MGHRA, YSYEKL. CDR3 bases: TGCGCCAGCATTAAGACAGGGATTAATCAGCCCCAGCATTTT. Encoded protein: CASIKTGINQPQHF.

This chain joins TRBV28 and TRBJ2-7; perhaps TRBD1 as D (5 bases). Looked up from germline, CDR1 is MDHEN and CDR2 is SYDVKM. This CDR3 comprises 15 residues. Trimming pared 3 bases from V and 4 bases from J, leaving 16 bases between. The chain's CDR3 is CASSLGQGPSYEQYF. CDR3 nucleotide sequence: TGTGCCAGCAGTTTGGGTCAGGGCCCCTCGTACGAGCAGTACTTC.

This chain links TRBV29-1 with TRBJ1-1, with 7 bases matching TRBD1. Germline assignment: CDR1 SQVTM and CDR2 ANQGSEA. V shed 7 bases, J shed 3 bases, and the junction held 5 bases outside the gene matches. The CDR3 is 12 amino acids. The CDR3: CSATTGDTEAFF. The CDR3 coding sequence is TGCAGCGCTACTACAGGGGACACTGAAGCTTTCTTT.

This sequence joins TRBV4-1 and TRBJ1-2, with 8 bases that match TRBD1. With 2 bases clipped from V and 4 bases from J, the junction kept 6 bases outside the gene matches. The CDR3 covers 15 residues. Germline-derived CDR1 and CDR2 are MGHRA and YSYEKL. The CDR3: CASSQPGQATYGYTF. The CDR3 DNA follows: TGCGCCAGCAGCCAACCGGGACAGGCCACCTATGGCTACACCTTC.

This clone was seen a handful of times. Here the CDR3 reads CASSDGGAYNEQFF. The DNA of the CDR3 is TGCGCCAGCAGTGATGGGGGGGCGTACAATGAGCAGTTCTTC. V is TRBV10-1 and J is TRBJ2-1; tentative D call: TRBD2 (7 bases). There are 14 residues in the CDR3. Germline CDR1 reads WNHNN; CDR2 reads SYGVQD (reference sequence). Between the trimmed V and J ends, which lost 3 bases and 4 bases, there was a span of 10 bases.

CDR3: CASSQDQGGYGYTF. The DNA of the CDR3 is TGTGCCAGCAGCCAAGACCAGGGGGGTTATGGCTACACCTTC. This sequence joins TRBV4-2 and TRBJ1-2, with TRBD1 identical over 7 bases. J gave up 5 bases and V 0 bases, and 3 bases lay outside the gene matches. Germline V gene data show CDR1 as LGHNA and CDR2 as YNFKEQ. This CDR3 region has 14 residues.

V and J are TRBV7-9 and TRBJ1-5; no definite D call. The germline gives CDR1 SEHNR, CDR2 FQNEAQ (reference sequence). Deletions cut 1 base from V and 3 bases from J, with 4 bases between. The CDR3 length is 13 residues. CDR3 residues: CASSLDLNQPQHF. The CDR3 nucleotides are TGTGCCAGCAGCTTAGATCTCAATCAGCCCCAGCATTTT.

This chain joins TRBV19 and TRBJ2-7; D is possibly TRBD2 (6 bases). V was shortened by 7 bases and J by 3 bases, with 13 bases between the two germline ends. The germline CDR1 and CDR2 sequences are LNHDA and SQIVND (reference sequence). The CDR3 loop spans 13 amino acids. For the CDR3, the DNA is TGTGCCAGTACCTCGGGTAGCGGCTACGAGCAGTACTTC. Protein sequence: CASTSGSGYEQYF.

This clone appeared a single time. This chain links TRBV28 with TRBJ2-7, with D possibly TRBD2 on 6 matching bases. In germline, CDR1 is MDHEN, CDR2 SYDVKM. This CDR3 is built from 15 residues. The V end was cut by 5 bases, the J end by 4 bases, with 18 bases between. The CDR3 sequence is CASSGGGSADYEQYF. CDR3 nucleotide sequence: TGTGCCAGCAGTGGAGGAGGGAGCGCGGATTACGAGCAGTACTTC.

The CDR3: CASSPEGQPSRTEAFF. CDR3 coding DNA: TGTGCCAGCAGTCCGGAAGGACAGCCCTCGAGAACTGAAGCTTTCTTT. The chain joins TRBV27 to TRBJ1-1; D may be TRBD1 (6 bases). CDR3 size: 16 residues. CDR1 is MNHEY, CDR2 SMNVEV, per germline (reference sequence). V was shortened by 5 bases and J by 5 bases, with 21 bases between the two germline ends.

The CDR3 DNA is TGTGCCATCAGTGAGTCGAAGGGGGCGGGAGATACGCAGTATTTT. Translated: CAISESKGAGDTQYF. The chain has TRBV10-3 and TRBJ2-3; 7 bases match TRBD1. This CDR3 has 15 amino acids. The germline gives CDR1 ENHRY, CDR2 SYGVKD. The V segment lost 0 bases and the J segment 5 bases; nucleotides outside the gene matches: 5.

The J gene is TRBJ2-2, the V gene TRBV3-1 (or the pseudogene TRBV3-2); maybe TRBD2 (5 bases). V lost 2 bases and J lost 1, with 11 bases in between. CDR1 and CDR2 from the germline V gene are LGHDT and YNNKEL (reference sequence). This CDR3 spans 16 amino acids. The CDR3, as DNA: TGTGCCAGCAGCCAACTTAGGACTGGGAACACCGGGGAGCTGTTTTTT. It translates to CASSQLRTGNTGELFF.

This sequence joins TRBV28 and TRBJ2-2; 9 bases line up with TRBD1. The CDR3 spans 16 residues. Losses at the gene ends were 5 bases for V and 5 bases for J; bases not matched to a gene: 9. The germline CDR1 and CDR2 sequences are MDHEN and SYDVKM. The CDR3: CASSRLQGAQTGELFF. In nucleotides, the CDR3 is TGTGCCAGCAGTAGATTACAGGGGGCGCAAACCGGGGAGCTGTTTTTT.

The chain combines TRBV19 with TRBJ2-5; 10 nucleotides match TRBD2. Germline V gives CDR1 LNHDA, CDR2 SQIVND (reference sequence). There are 14 residues in the CDR3. With 5 bases clipped from V and 2 bases from J, the junction kept 2 bases outside the gene matches. CDR3: CASSGLAAQETQYF. CDR3 in DNA: TGTGCCAGTAGTGGACTAGCGGCTCAAGAGACCCAGTACTTC.

The DNA of the CDR3 is TGCGCCAGCAGCTTGGATCTAGCGTTCAATGAGCAGTTCTTC. Protein product: CASSLDLAFNEQFF. The chain couples TRBV5-1 to TRBJ2-1, with D possibly being TRBD2 (6 bases). The V gene lost 0 bases and the J gene lost 6 bases, with 10 bases spanning the gap. Looked up from germline, CDR1 is SGHRS and CDR2 is YFSETQ. The CDR3 runs 14 residues.

The V and J genes are TRBV18 and TRBJ2-3; D call uncertain. Deletions cut 3 bases from V and 6 bases from J, with 7 bases between. The CDR3 totals 12 residues. Germline assignment: CDR1 KGHSH and CDR2 LQKENI. CDR3 residues: CASSPAGDTQYF. The CDR3 coding sequence is TGTGCCAGCTCACCGGCCGGGGATACGCAGTATTTT.

This sequence joins TRBV18 and TRBJ1-2, with D perhaps matching TRBD1 (6 bases). Trimming took 3 bases from V and 4 from J, leaving 12 bases between them. The germline V gene has CDR1 KGHSH and CDR2 LQKENI. This CDR3 is 14 amino acids long. This chain's CDR3 is CASSPNGQIYGYTF. The CDR3 nucleotides read TGTGCCAGCTCACCGAATGGACAGATCTATGGCTACACCTTC.

V gene TRBV2 combines with J gene TRBJ2-5; D might be TRBD1 or TRBD2, each matching 9 bases. Germline CDR1 SNHLY, CDR2 FYNNEI. This CDR3 is built from 18 residues. Trimming shortened V by 8 bases and J by 0 bases, and 25 bases separated the two germline ends. The DNA of the CDR3 is TGTGCCAGCGGTCCGGGACAGGGATCTAGCGGGAACCAAGAGACCCAGTACTTC. It is translated as CASGPGQGSSGNQETQYF.

This clone has just one count. The chain has TRBV29-1 and TRBJ2-2, with D maybe TRBD1 (5 bases). CDR3 length: 14 amino acids. V lost 3 bases to trimming and J lost 0 bases, with 8 bases between them. The germline V gene has CDR1 SQVTM and CDR2 ANQGSEA. Written as DNA, the CDR3 is TGCAGCGTTGACAGGGATTCGAACACCGGGGAGCTGTTTTTT. It yields the protein CSVDRDSNTGELFF.

The chain employs TRBV27 and TRBJ2-1; D gene unclear. Trimming removed 7 bases from V and 7 bases from J, with 14 bases in between. Per the germline V gene, CDR1 is MNHEY and CDR2 is SMNVEV (reference sequence). This CDR3 contains 13 residues. CDR3 protein: CASNGRLTNEQFF. The CDR3 DNA follows: TGTGCCAGCAATGGCAGGCTCACGAATGAGCAGTTCTTC.

J is TRBJ1-2 and V is TRBV5-6, with D tentatively TRBD1 (6 bases). V lost 4 bases and J 3 bases, leaving 13 bases between the germline ends. The CDR3 has 14 amino acids. CDR1 and CDR2 from the germline V gene are SGHDT and YYEEEE. The CDR3 reads CASSTVDSYYGYTF. The CDR3 coding sequence is TGTGCCAGCAGCACCGTGGACAGTTACTATGGCTACACCTTC.

This rearrangement joins TRBV4-1 to TRBJ2-7; tentative D call: TRBD2 (6 bases). This CDR3 is 11 amino acids long. V lost 1 base and J 8 bases, leaving 6 bases between the germline ends. Germline V gene sequence: CDR1 MGHRA, CDR2 YSYEKL. CDR3: CASSQGTKQYF. CDR3 coding DNA: TGCGCCAGCAGCCAAGGGACTAAGCAGTACTTC.

The J gene is TRBJ2-7, the V gene TRBV6-1; the D gene is possibly TRBD2 (5 bases). CDR3 size: 15 residues. Trimming removed 3 bases from V and 3 bases from J, with 15 bases in between. Germline CDR1 is MNHNS and CDR2 is SASEGT. The CDR3 region is CASSEEADPLYEQYF. CDR3 DNA sequence: TGTGCCAGCAGTGAGGAGGCAGACCCCCTCTACGAGCAGTACTTC.

This clone was seen only a few times. The chain has TRBV6-5 and TRBJ1-3; D uncertain. The germline V and J ends were trimmed by 7 bases and 1 base, with 11 bases remaining between them. CDR1 MNHEY and CDR2 SVGAGI come from the germline V gene. This CDR3 has 14 amino acids. The CDR3 DNA is TGTGCCAGCACCCCGTCCGGGTCTGGAAACACCATATATTTT. The encoded protein is CASTPSGSGNTIYF.